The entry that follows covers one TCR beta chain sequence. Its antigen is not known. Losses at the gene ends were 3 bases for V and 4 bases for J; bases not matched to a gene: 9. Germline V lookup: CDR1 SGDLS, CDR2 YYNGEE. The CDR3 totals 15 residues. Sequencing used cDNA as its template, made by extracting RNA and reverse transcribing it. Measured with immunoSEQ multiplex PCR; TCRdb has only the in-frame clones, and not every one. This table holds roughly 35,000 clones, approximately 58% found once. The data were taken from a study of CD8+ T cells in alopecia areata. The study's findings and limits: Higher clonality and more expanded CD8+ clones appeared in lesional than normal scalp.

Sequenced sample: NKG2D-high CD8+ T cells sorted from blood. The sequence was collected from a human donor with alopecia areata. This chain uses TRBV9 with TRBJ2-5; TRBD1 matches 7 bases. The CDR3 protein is CASSGSGTEIETQYF. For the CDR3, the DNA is TGTGCCAGCAGCGGTTCCGGGACAGAGATAGAGACCCAGTACTTC. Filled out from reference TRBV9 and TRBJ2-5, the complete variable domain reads DSGVTQTPKHLITATGQRVTLRCSPRSGDLSVYWYQQSLDQGLQFLIQYYNGEERAKGNILERFSAQQFPDLHSELNLSSLELGDSALYFCASSGSGTEIETQYFGPGTRLLVL.